One and the same sample provided the 5 T cell receptor beta chains below, sequenced in a study of radiotherapy plus CTLA-4 blockade in lung cancer. Clones were sequenced by immunoSEQ multiplex PCR, and TCRdb holds only the in-frame ones, with some missing. Seen here are more than 75,000 clones, about four fifths observed once, and the top ten hold 2.8%. The input for sequencing was peripheral blood, taken from a patient treated with radiotherapy plus ipilimumab. These receptors came from a human donor with non-small cell lung cancer who had a partial response to radiotherapy plus ipilimumab. Some clones in this sample may be carry-over from other donors' samples.

The chain recombines TRBV19 with TRBJ2-3; TRBD1 agrees at 9 bases. The CDR3 extends over 17 amino acids. Germline CDR1 and CDR2: LNHDA and SQIVND (reference sequence). V dropped 7 bases and J dropped 2; count of bases not matched to a gene: 13. CDR3 in amino acids: CASKEGQGKGFTDTQYF. The CDR3 coding sequence is TGTGCCAGTAAAGAGGGACAGGGAAAAGGTTTCACAGATACGCAGTATTTT.

The chain joins TRBV5-6 to TRBJ1-6, with a weak D call TRBD1 (5 bases). This CDR3 contains 15 residues. Trimming stripped 4 bases from V and 9 bases from J, with 17 bases between. In germline, CDR1 is SGHDT, CDR2 YYEEEE. This chain's CDR3 is CASSPGGGLSSPLHF. In DNA, the CDR3 is TGTGCCAGCAGCCCCGGCGGGGGTTTGAGTTCACCCCTCCACTTT. The complete variable domain, with remaining parts taken from reference TRBV5-6 and TRBJ1-6, reads DAGVTQSPTHLIKTRGQQVTLRCSPKSGHDTVSWYQQALGQGPQFIFQYYEEEERQRGNFPDRFSGHQFPNYSSELNVNALLLGDSALYLCASSPGGGLSSPLHFGNGTRLTVT.

The gene calls are TRBV27 and TRBJ2-7, with unresolved D. V was clipped by 1 base and J by 7 bases, with 11 bases between them. This CDR3 region has 13 residues. CDR1 MNHEY and CDR2 SMNVEV come from the germline V gene (reference sequence). The CDR3 sequence: CASSLYWRGEQYF. Here the CDR3 DNA reads TGTGCCAGCAGTTTATATTGGAGAGGTGAGCAGTACTTC.

The chain links TRBV5-3 to TRBJ2-7; 8 nucleotides align to TRBD1. TRBV5-3 carries the ORF label, with uncertain function. V was pared by 3 bases and J by 6 bases, with 8 bases of the junction left unmatched. The CDR3 sequence is 14 residues long. CDR3 protein: CARSCPLTGAEQYF. The CDR3 nucleotides are TGTGCCAGAAGCTGCCCTCTGACAGGGGCCGAGCAGTACTTC.

The rearrangement links TRBV28 to TRBJ2-3, with D perhaps matching TRBD1 (5 bases). The CDR3 is 17 amino acids. The V gene lost 2 bases and the J gene lost 6 bases, with 21 bases spanning the gap. CDR1 is MDHEN and CDR2 is SYDVKM in the germline V gene. The CDR3 loop reads CASSLPPKGPHGDTQYF. CDR3 sequence (DNA): TGTGCCAGCAGTTTACCTCCCAAGGGGCCGCACGGCGATACGCAGTATTTT.